This TCR delta chain emerged from a study of gamma-delta T cells after stem cell transplantation. Germline CDR1 reads TSWWSYY; CDR2 reads QGS. After removal of 0 bases from V and 0 bases from J, the junction contained 20 bases not matched to a gene. The CDR3 sequence is 23 residues long. This clone is medium-sized by share. TCRdb redid clone calling on the RT-PCR reads using CATT. Of 2,500 to 3,500 delta-chain clones in the sample, over 1.5% were seen once. The receptor was isolated from a human donor. It is not recorded whose cells these are; they may come from a transplant donor. Sequencing input: gamma-delta T cells. The chain carries TRDV1 and TRDJ1; the match to TRDD3 covers 12 bases. CDR3: CALGELRVRNRLGDTEYTDKLIF. The CDR3 nucleotides read TGTGCTCTTGGGGAACTGAGGGTCCGGAATCGGCTGGGGGATACGGAGTACACCGATAAACTCATCTTT.